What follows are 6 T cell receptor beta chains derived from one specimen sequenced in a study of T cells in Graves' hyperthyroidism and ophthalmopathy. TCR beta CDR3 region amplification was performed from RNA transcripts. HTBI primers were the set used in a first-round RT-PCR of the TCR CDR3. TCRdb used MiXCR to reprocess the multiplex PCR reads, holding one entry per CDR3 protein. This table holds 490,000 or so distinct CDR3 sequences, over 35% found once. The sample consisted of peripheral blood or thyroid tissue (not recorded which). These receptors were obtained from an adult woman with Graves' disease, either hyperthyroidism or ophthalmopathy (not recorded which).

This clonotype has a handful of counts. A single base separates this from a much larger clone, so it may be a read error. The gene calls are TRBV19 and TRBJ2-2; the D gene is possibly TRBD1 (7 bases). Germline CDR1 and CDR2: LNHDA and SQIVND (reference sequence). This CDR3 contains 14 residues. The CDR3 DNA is TGTGCCAGCAGGGGGGACCCAAGGGCCGGGGAGCTGCTTTTT. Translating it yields CASRGDPRAGELLF.

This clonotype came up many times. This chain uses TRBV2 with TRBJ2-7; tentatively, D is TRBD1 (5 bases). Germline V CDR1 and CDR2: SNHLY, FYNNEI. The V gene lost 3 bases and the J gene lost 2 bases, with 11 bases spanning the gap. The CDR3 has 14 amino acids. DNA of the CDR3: TGTGCCAGCAGTGATAGGGGCCGAACCTACGAGCAGTACTTC. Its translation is CASSDRGRTYEQYF.

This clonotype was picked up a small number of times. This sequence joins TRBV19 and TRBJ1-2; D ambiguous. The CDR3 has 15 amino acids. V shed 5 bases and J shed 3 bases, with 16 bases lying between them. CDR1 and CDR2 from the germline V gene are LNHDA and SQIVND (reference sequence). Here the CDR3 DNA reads TGTGCCAGTAGTCATAAGCGGGGTTACGACTATGGCTACACCTTC. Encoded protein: CASSHKRGYDYGYTF.

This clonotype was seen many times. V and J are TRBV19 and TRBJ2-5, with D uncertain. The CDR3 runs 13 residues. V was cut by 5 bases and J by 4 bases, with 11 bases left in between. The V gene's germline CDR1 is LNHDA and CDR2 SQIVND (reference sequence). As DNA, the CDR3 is TGTGCCAGTAGTGCAAACTGGGGAGAGACCCAGTACTTC. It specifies CASSANWGETQYF. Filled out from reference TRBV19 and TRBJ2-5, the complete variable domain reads DGGITQSPKYLFRKEGQNVTLSCEQNLNHDAMYWYRQDPGQGLRLIYYSQIVNDFQKGDIAEGYSVSREKKESFPLTVTSAQKNPTAFYLCASSANWGETQYFGPGTRLLVL.

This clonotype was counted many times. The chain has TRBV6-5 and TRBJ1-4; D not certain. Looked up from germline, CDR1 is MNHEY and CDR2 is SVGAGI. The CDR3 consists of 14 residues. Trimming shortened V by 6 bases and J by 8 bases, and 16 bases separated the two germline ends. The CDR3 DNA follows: TGTGCCAGCAGGCCCTCGCGGCAGAGGGAAAAACTGTTTTTT. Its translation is CASRPSRQREKLFF.

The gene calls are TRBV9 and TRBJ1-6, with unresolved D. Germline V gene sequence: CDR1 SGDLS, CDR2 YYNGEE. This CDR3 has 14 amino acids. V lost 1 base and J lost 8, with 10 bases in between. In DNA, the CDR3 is TGTGCCAGCAGCGTAATATCCAGCGATTCACCCCTCCACTTT. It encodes CASSVISSDSPLHF. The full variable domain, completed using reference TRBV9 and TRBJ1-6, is DSGVTQTPKHLITATGQRVTLRCSPRSGDLSVYWYQQSLDQGLQFLIQYYNGEERAKGNILERFSAQQFPDLHSELNLSSLELGDSALYFCASSVISSDSPLHFGNGTRLTVT.